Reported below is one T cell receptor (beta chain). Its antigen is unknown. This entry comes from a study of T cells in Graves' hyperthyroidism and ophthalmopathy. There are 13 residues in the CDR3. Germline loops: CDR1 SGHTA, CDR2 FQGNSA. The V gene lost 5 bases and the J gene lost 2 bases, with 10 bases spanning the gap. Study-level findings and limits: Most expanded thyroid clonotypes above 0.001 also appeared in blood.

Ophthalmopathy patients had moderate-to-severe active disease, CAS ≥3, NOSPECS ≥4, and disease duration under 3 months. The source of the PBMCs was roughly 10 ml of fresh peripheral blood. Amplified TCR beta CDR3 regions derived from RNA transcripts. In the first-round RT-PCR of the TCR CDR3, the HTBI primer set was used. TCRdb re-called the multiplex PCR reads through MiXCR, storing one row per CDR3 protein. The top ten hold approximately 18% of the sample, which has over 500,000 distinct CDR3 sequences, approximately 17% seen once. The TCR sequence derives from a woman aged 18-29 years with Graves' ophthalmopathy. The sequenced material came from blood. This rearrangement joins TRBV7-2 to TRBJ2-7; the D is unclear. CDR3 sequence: CASSPARAYEQYF. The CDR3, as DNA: TGTGCCAGCAGCCCAGCCCGGGCCTACGAGCAGTACTTC.